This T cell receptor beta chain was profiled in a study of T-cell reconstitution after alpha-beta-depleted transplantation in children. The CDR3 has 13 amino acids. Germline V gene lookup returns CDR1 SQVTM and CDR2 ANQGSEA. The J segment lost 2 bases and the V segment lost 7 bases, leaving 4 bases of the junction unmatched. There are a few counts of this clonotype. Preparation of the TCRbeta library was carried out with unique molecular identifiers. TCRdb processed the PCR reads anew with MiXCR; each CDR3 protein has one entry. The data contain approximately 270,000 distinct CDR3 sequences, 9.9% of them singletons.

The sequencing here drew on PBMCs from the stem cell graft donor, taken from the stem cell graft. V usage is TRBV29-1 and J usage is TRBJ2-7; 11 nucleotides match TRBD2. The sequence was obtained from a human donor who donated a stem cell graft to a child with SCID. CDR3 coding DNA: TGCAGCGCCACACTAGCGGGGGCCTACGAGCAGTACTTC. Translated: CSATLAGAYEQYF.